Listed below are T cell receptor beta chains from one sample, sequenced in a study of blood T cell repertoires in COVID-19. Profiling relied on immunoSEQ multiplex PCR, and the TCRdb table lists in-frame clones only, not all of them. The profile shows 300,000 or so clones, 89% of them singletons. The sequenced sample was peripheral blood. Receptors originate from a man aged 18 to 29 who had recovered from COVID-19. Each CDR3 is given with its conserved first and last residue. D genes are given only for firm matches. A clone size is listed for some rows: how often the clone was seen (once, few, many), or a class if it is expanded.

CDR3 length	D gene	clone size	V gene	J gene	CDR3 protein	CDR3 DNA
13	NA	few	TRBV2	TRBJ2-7	CASIGLQPYEQYF	TGTGCCAGCATTGGACTCCAACCCTACGAGCAGTACTTC
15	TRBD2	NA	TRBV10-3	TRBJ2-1	CAISRRTSAYNEQFF	TGTGCCATCAGCCGCCGGACTAGCGCATACAATGAGCAGTTCTTC
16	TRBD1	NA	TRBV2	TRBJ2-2	CASRILDRGNTGELFF	TGTGCCAGCAGGATCCTTGACAGGGGGAACACCGGGGAGCTGTTTTTT
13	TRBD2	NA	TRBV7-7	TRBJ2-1	CASSLTSDNEQFF	TGTGCCAGCAGCTTGACTAGCGACAATGAGCAGTTCTTC
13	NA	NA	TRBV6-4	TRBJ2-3	CASSALSTDTQYF	TGTGCCAGCAGTGCACTAAGCACAGATACGCAGTATTTT
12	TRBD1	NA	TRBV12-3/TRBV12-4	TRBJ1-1	CAGQGTGRRAFF	TGTGCCGGTCAAGGGACAGGCCGGCGAGCTTTCTTT
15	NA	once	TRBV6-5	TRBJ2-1	CASSTDTLLYNEQFF	TGTGCCAGCAGTACCGACACCCTACTTTACAATGAGCAGTTCTTC
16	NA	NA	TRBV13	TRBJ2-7	CASSPWAQGDSYEQYF	TGTGCCAGCAGCCCGTGGGCCCAAGGGGACTCCTACGAGCAGTACTTC
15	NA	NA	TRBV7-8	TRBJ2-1	CASSSRVWDHGEQFF	TGTGCCAGCAGCTCCAGGGTCTGGGATCACGGGGAGCAGTTCTTC
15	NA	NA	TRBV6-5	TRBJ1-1	CASRRVGEGTTEAFF	TGTGCCAGCAGGCGCGTTGGGGAGGGGACCACTGAAGCTTTCTTT
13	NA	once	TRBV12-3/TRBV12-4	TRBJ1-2	CASTLGSIYGYTF	TGTGCCAGCACCCTGGGGAGTATCTATGGCTACACCTTC
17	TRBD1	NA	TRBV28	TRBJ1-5	CASSSTSGGPHNQPQHF	TGTGCCAGCAGTTCCACCTCAGGGGGACCCCACAATCAGCCCCAGCATTTT
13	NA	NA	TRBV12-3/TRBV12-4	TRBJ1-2	CASSLRVLYGYTF	TGTGCCAGCAGTTTACGGGTGTTGTATGGCTACACCTTC
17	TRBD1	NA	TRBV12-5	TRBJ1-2	CASGTPGTGGTNYGYTF	TGTGCTAGTGGTACCCCCGGGACAGGGGGCACTAACTATGGCTACACCTTC
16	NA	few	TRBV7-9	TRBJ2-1	CASSYPVPGLYNEQFF	TGTGCCAGCAGCTACCCCGTCCCGGGGTTATACAATGAGCAGTTCTTC
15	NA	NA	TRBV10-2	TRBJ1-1	CASSETDIMNTEAFF	TGCGCCAGCAGTGAGACCGACATAATGAACACTGAAGCTTTCTTT
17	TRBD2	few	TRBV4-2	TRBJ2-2	CASSQILAGGHTGELFF	TGTGCCAGCAGCCAAATACTAGCGGGGGGGCACACCGGGGAGCTGTTTTTT
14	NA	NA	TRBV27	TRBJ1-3	CASSFGGSGNTIYF	TGTGCCAGCAGTTTCGGAGGCTCTGGAAACACCATATATTTT
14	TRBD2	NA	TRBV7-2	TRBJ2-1	CASSFQAGSNEQFF	TGTGCCAGCAGCTTCCAAGCGGGAAGTAATGAGCAGTTCTTC
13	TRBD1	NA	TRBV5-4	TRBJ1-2	CASGEDRDYGYTF	TGTGCCAGCGGGGAGGACAGGGACTATGGCTACACCTTC
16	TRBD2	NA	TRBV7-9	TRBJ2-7	CASSQNSGRDTYEQYF	TGTGCCAGCAGCCAGAATAGCGGGAGGGATACCTACGAGCAGTACTTC
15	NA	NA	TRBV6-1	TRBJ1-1	CASSEKGGAFREAFF	TGTGCCAGCAGTGAAAAGGGGGGGGCTTTTCGGGAAGCTTTCTTT
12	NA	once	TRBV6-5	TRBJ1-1	CASSSVRTEAFF	TGTGCCAGCAGTTCCGTACGGACTGAAGCTTTCTTT
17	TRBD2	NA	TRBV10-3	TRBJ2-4	CAISESPSGRSKNIQYF	TGTGCCATCAGTGAGTCACCTAGCGGGAGGTCCAAAAACATTCAGTACTTC
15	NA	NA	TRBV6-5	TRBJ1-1	CASSYSGLGNTEAFF	TGTGCCAGCAGTTACTCGGGCCTTGGGAACACTGAAGCTTTCTTT
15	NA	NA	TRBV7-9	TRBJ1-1	CASSLETDLNTEAFF	TGTGCCAGCAGCTTAGAAACGGACTTGAACACTGAAGCTTTCTTT
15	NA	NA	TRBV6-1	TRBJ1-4	CASSDRGGANEKLFF	TGTGCCAGCAGTGACAGGGGAGGGGCTAATGAAAAACTGTTTTTT
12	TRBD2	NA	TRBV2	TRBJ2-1	CASRGGVNEQFF	TGTGCCAGCCGCGGGGGGGTTAATGAGCAGTTCTTC
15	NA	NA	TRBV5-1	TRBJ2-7	CAIPGGGRTSYEQYF	TGCGCCATCCCCGGGGGTGGGAGGACTTCCTACGAGCAGTACTTC
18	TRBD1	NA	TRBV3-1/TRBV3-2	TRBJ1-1	CASSQGGRGQLTNTEAFF	TGTGCCAGCAGCCAAGGTGGCAGGGGGCAACTCACGAACACTGAAGCTTTCTTT
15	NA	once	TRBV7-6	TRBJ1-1	CASSPEQGTTTEAFF	TGTGCCAGCAGCCCCGAACAGGGTACCACCACTGAAGCTTTCTTT
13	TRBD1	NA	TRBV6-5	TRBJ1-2	CASSQGQGGGYTF	TGTGCCAGCAGCCAGGGACAGGGCGGAGGCTACACCTTC
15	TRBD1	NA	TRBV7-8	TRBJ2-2	CASRPAGTGPGELFF	TGTGCCAGCAGGCCCGCCGGGACAGGGCCCGGGGAGCTGTTTTTT
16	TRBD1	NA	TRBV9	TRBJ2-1	CASSAYRGLTYNEQFF	TGTGCCAGCAGCGCCTACAGGGGATTAACCTACAATGAGCAGTTCTTC
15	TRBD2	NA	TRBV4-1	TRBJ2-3	CASSLRLAGVQTQYF	TGCGCCAGCAGCCTCAGACTAGCGGGGGTCCAAACGCAGTATTTT
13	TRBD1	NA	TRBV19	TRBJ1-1	CASSQGEVTEAFF	TGTGCCAGTAGTCAGGGGGAGGTCACTGAAGCTTTCTTT
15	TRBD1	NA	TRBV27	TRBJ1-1	CASSPNRGMNTEAFF	TGTGCCAGCAGTCCCAACAGGGGGATGAACACTGAAGCTTTCTTT
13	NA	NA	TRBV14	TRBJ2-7	CASSQWQNYEQYF	TGTGCCAGCAGCCAATGGCAAAACTACGAGCAGTACTTC
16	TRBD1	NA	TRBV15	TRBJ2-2	CATSREGQGTTGELFF	TGTGCCACCAGCAGAGAGGGACAGGGTACCACCGGGGAGCTGTTTTTT
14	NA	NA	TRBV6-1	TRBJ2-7	CASSELGDTYEQYF	TGTGCCAGCAGTGAACTCGGGGACACCTACGAGCAGTACTTC
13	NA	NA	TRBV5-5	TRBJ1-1	CASSLARASEAFF	TGTGCCAGCAGCTTGGCCAGGGCTTCTGAAGCTTTCTTT
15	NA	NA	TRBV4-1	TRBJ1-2	CASSQEPDSRYGYTF	TGCGCCAGCAGCCAAGAGCCGGACAGCCGATACGGCTACACCTTC
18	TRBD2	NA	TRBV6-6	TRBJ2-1	CASSPSWGGLSSYNEQFF	TGTGCCAGCAGTCCCTCGTGGGGGGGACTGAGCTCCTACAATGAGCAGTTCTTC
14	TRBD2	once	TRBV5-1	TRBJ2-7	CASSPGTSSYEQYF	TGCGCCAGCAGCCCCGGGACTAGCTCCTACGAGCAGTACTTC
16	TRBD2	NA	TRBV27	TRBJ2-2	CASSESGTLYTGELFF	TGTGCCAGCAGCGAGAGCGGGACTCTTTACACCGGGGAGCTGTTTTTT
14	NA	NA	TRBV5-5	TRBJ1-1	CASSLSGRAGEAFF	TGTGCCAGCAGCTTGTCGGGCAGGGCTGGTGAAGCTTTCTTT
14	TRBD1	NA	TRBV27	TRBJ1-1	CASSPPARGLIAFF	TGTGCCAGCAGTCCACCAGCCAGGGGGTTGATAGCTTTCTTT
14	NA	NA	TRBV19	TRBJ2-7	CASSIQGKGYEQYF	TGTGCCAGTAGTATACAGGGAAAGGGATACGAGCAGTACTTC
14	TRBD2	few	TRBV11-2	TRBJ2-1	CASARAGGYNEQFF	TGTGCCAGCGCCCGCGCGGGAGGGTACAATGAGCAGTTCTTC
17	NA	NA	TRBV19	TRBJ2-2	CASSRGPDSANTGELFF	TGTGCCAGTAGTAGAGGACCAGACAGCGCGAACACCGGGGAGCTGTTTTTT
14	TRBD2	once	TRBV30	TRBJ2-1	CAWNSGGSYNEQFF	TGTGCCTGGAATAGCGGGGGATCCTACAATGAGCAGTTCTTC
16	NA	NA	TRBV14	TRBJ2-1	CASSQGGGVFYNEQFF	TGTGCCAGCAGCCAAGGAGGAGGGGTATTCTATAATGAGCAGTTCTTC
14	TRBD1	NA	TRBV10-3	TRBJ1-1	CAISESEDSGGTFF	TGTGCCATCAGTGAGTCGGAGGACTCAGGGGGGACTTTCTTT
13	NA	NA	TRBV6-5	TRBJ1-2	CASRADGNYGYTF	TGTGCCAGCAGAGCGGACGGTAACTATGGCTACACCTTC
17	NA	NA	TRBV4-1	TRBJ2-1	CASSPEGPGVPYNEQFF	TGCGCCAGCAGCCCCGAAGGTCCCGGGGTACCCTACAATGAGCAGTTCTTC
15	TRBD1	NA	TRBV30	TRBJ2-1	CAWSVDRASYNEQFF	TGTGCCTGGAGTGTAGACAGGGCCTCCTACAATGAGCAGTTCTTC
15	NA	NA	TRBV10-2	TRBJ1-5	CASSSGASNNQPQHF	TGCGCCAGTTCCTCAGGGGCCTCCAACAATCAGCCCCAGCATTTT
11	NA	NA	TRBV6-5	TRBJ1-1	CASARGTEAFF	TGTGCCAGCGCCAGAGGCACTGAAGCTTTCTTT
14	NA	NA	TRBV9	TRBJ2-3	CASSVVPGADTQYF	TGTGCCAGCAGCGTAGTCCCCGGTGCGGATACGCAGTATTTT
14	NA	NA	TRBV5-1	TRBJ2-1	CASSLGRDYNEQFF	TGCGCCAGCAGCTTGGGTCGGGACTACAATGAGCAGTTCTTC